This TCR beta chain is from a study of sequential checkpoint blockade in melanoma. Study overall: Patients were randomized 1:1 to nivolumab-then-ipilimumab or ipilimumab-then-nivolumab first-line. Each arm's sequence ended with maintenance nivolumab.

The CDR3 length is 17 residues. The ends lost 3 bases at V and 3 bases at J; junction bases unmatched: 6. The germline V gene encodes CDR1 SGHVS and CDR2 FNYEAQ. Here immunoSEQ multiplex PCR was the method, and the copy in TCRdb shows in-frame clones only, minus some. The table lists 9,000 or so clones, 45% to 60% of them singletons. Treatment denoted: randomized to nivolumab then ipilimumab (arm A) or the reverse (arm B). PBMC sorting kept live CD3+CD8+ cells without CD19 or CD56. This clone was detected once. This TCR was recovered from a human donor with melanoma. V usage is TRBV7-6 and J usage is TRBJ2-2; 11 bases are a match to TRBD2. The sequencing used CD8+ T cells sorted from blood (inferred from file names), collected from a patient given nivolumab and ipilimumab in sequence. In DNA form, the CDR3 reads TGTGCCAGCAGCTTCCTCACTAGCGGGAGCTACACCGGGGAGCTGTTTTTT. It encodes CASSFLTSGSYTGELFF.